The 15 T cell receptor beta chains presented below share a single source sample, sequenced in a study of blood T cell repertoires in COVID-19. The assay was immunoSEQ multiplex PCR, and TCRdb's table has in-frame clones only and misses some. Of around 380,000 clones listed, over 75% are singletons. Sequenced: PBMCs or T cells enriched from blood (not recorded which). The receptors derive from a young man who had recovered from COVID-19.

The CDR3 nucleotides are TGTGCCAGCAGCCAAGCCCATAGCAATCAGCCCCAGCATTTT. Amino acids: CASSQAHSNQPQHF. This sequence joins TRBV3-1 (or the pseudogene TRBV3-2) and TRBJ1-5; no definite D call. The germline V and J ends were trimmed by 1 base and 0 bases, with 4 bases remaining between them. The germline CDR1 and CDR2 sequences are LGHDT and YNNKEL (reference sequence). There are 14 residues in the CDR3.

The V gene is TRBV7-9, the J gene TRBJ2-7; the D gene is possibly TRBD2 (7 bases). V was shortened by 5 bases and J by 7 bases, with 18 bases between the two germline ends. In germline, CDR1 is SEHNR, CDR2 FQNEAQ (reference sequence). The CDR3 loop spans 14 amino acids. The CDR3 spells CASSRTEGGWEQYF. DNA for the CDR3: TGTGCCAGCAGCCGCACGGAGGGGGGGTGGGAGCAGTACTTC. The full variable domain, in which reference TRBV7-9 and TRBJ2-7 provide the parts outside the CDR3, is DTGVSQNPRHKITKRGQNVTFRCDPISEHNRLYWYRQTLGQGPEFLTYFQNEAQLEKSRLLSDRFSAERPKGSFSTLEIQRTEQGDSAMYLCASSRTEGGWEQYFGPGTRLTVT.

The chain has TRBV6-6 and TRBJ1-3, with a tentative D call TRBD1 (6 bases). Trimming stripped 6 bases from V and 9 bases from J, with 12 bases between. Per the germline V gene, CDR1 is MNHNY and CDR2 is SVGAGI (reference sequence). The CDR3 totals 12 residues. In DNA form, the CDR3 reads TGTGCCAGCAGGGTTGAAGGGGGCACCATATATTTT. Its translation: CASRVEGGTIYF.

The chain is built from TRBV5-5 and TRBJ2-5, with 9 bases fitting TRBD1. The CDR3 runs 14 residues. The V gene end was trimmed by 2 bases and the J gene end by 6 bases; junction bases not matched to a gene: 5. CDR1 and CDR2 from the germline V gene are SGHKS and YYEKEE (reference sequence). In DNA, the CDR3 is TGTGCCAGCAGCTTTACGGGACAGGGAAAGACCCAGTACTTC. Translated: CASSFTGQGKTQYF.

This chain connects TRBV19 to TRBJ1-1; D is undetermined. The CDR3 extends over 14 amino acids. The germline V and J ends were trimmed by 3 bases and 1 base, with 9 bases remaining between them. Germline loops: CDR1 LNHDA, CDR2 SQIVND (reference sequence). The CDR3 loop is CASSILHPNTEAFF. CDR3 coding DNA: TGTGCCAGTAGTATCTTACACCCGAACACTGAAGCTTTCTTT.

This chain links TRBV19 with TRBJ2-3; 7 bases map to TRBD1. The CDR3 runs to 17 residues. Looked up from germline, CDR1 is LNHDA and CDR2 is SQIVND (reference sequence). With 4 bases clipped from V and 1 base from J, the junction kept 11 bases outside the gene matches. In DNA form, the CDR3 reads TGTGCCAGTAGTAGACGAGGGAACAGGGGAGGCACAGATACGCAGTATTTT. It yields the protein CASSRRGNRGGTDTQYF.

V is TRBV10-2 and J is TRBJ1-5; D not certain. Trimming took off 3 bases at V and 4 bases at J, with 10 bases between the two ends. In germline, CDR1 is WSHSY, CDR2 SAAADI. The CDR3 has 14 amino acids. The CDR3 reads CASSDWARNQPQHF. DNA of the CDR3: TGCGCCAGCAGTGATTGGGCACGAAATCAGCCCCAGCATTTT.

The chain couples TRBV6-5 to TRBJ2-2, with 11 bases matching TRBD1. Germline CDR1 and CDR2: MNHEY and SVGAGI. The CDR3 sequence is 15 residues long. V was clipped by 7 bases and J by 5 bases; unmatched bases: 6. The CDR3 nucleotides read TGTGCCAGCAACACAAGGGACAGGGGGACCGGGGAGCTGTTTTTT. This encodes CASNTRDRGTGELFF.

This rearrangement joins TRBV14 to TRBJ1-2, with 7 bases identical to TRBD1. The ends lost 1 base at V and 4 bases at J; junction bases unmatched: 0. Germline CDR1 is SGHDN and CDR2 is FVKESK. This CDR3 comprises 13 residues. The chain's CDR3 is CASSQGDSYGYTF. CDR3 DNA: TGTGCCAGCAGCCAAGGGGACAGCTATGGCTACACCTTC.

This clone was detected once. This rearrangement joins TRBV4-3 to TRBJ1-2; TRBD1 matches 8 bases. CDR3 length equals 18 residues. V shed 0 bases, J shed 7 bases, and the junction held 16 bases outside the gene matches. Germline values: CDR1 LGHNA, CDR2 YSLEER. The CDR3 region is CASSQDPYPAGTGSGYTF. CDR3 sequence (DNA): TGCGCCAGCAGCCAAGATCCCTACCCTGCCGGGACAGGCAGTGGCTACACCTTC.

The chain employs TRBV7-9 and TRBJ1-1, with a tentative D call TRBD1 (6 bases). The germline CDR1 and CDR2 sequences are SEHNR and FQNEAQ (reference sequence). V lost 3 bases and J 3 bases, leaving 14 bases between the germline ends. This CDR3 has 15 residues. CDR3 coding DNA: TGTGCCAGCAGCTTTTACAGGGATGGGGACACTGAAGCTTTCTTT. Translated: CASSFYRDGDTEAFF.

V usage is TRBV6-1 and J usage is TRBJ1-4, with 7 bases aligning to TRBD1. Per germline, CDR1 MNHNS and CDR2 SASEGT. After removal of 2 bases from V and 4 bases from J, the junction contained 13 bases not matched to a gene. This CDR3 is 18 amino acids long. The CDR3 DNA follows: TGTGCCAGCAGTGAATGGGACAGAGGGTTAGCTGGTAATGAAAAACTGTTTTTT. It yields the protein CASSEWDRGLAGNEKLFF.

The chain employs TRBV4-2 and TRBJ2-5, with TRBD2 matching 7 bases. Germline V gives CDR1 LGHNA, CDR2 YNFKEQ. The CDR3 spans 15 residues. V dropped 0 bases and J dropped 3; count of bases not matched to a gene: 4. The CDR3 is CASSQDRAGEETQYF. CDR3 nucleotide sequence: TGTGCCAGCAGCCAAGACAGGGCGGGGGAAGAGACCCAGTACTTC.

The chain has TRBV7-2 and TRBJ1-6; D is ambiguous. With 4 bases removed from V and 8 bases from J, the gap between germline ends came to 18 bases. Germline V lookup: CDR1 SGHTA, CDR2 FQGNSA. CDR3 length equals 16 residues. The CDR3, as DNA: TGTGCCAGCAGCTACTCTCCTCGAAGGAGGGATTCACCCCTCCACTTT. Residues: CASSYSPRRRDSPLHF.

This chain links TRBV11-2 with TRBJ2-3, with 7 bases matching TRBD1. V lost 1 base, J lost 2 bases, and 3 bases stayed unmatched. CDR3 length equals 15 residues. Germline CDR1 and CDR2: SGHAT and FQNNGV. The CDR3: CASSLVGQFTDTQYF. Here the CDR3 DNA reads TGTGCCAGCAGCTTAGTGGGACAGTTCACAGATACGCAGTATTTT.